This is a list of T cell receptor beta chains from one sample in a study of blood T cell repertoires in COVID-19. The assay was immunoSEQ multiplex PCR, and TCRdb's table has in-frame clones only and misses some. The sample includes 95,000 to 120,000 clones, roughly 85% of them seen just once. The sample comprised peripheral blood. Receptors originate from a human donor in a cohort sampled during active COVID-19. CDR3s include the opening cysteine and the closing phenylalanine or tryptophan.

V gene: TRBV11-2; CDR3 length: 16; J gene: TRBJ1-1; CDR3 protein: CASSLGTGAMNTEAFF
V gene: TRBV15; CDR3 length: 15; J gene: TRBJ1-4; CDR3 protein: CATSTHRTTNEKLFF
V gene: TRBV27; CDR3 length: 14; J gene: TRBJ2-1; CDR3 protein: CASNPRGVADEQFF
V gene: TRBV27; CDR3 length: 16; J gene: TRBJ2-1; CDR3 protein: CASSSGRLAGLNEQFF
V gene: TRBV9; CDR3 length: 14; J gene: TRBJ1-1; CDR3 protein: CASSPRTGQAEAFF
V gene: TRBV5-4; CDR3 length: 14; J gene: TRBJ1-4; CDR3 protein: CASSFRQGNEKLFF
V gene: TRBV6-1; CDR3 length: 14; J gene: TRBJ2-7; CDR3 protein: CASSEWGQAYEQYF
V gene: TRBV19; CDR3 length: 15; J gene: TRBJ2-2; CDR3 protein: CASSSGQLFTGELFF
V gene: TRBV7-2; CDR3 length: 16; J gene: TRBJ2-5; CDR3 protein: CASSLGRRVTGETQYF
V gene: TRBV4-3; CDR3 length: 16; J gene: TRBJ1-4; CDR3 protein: CASSLGQGHTNEKLFF
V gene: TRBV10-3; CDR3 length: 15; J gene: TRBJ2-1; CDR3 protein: CAISRSGSSYNEQFF
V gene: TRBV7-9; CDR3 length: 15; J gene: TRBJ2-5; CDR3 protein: CASSPPRTGGETQYF
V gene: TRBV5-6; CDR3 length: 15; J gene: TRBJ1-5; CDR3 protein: CASSKGQGLGQPQHF
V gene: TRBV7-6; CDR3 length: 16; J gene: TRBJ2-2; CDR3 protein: CASSSRPGQNTGELFF
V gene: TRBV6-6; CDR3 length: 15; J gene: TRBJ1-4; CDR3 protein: CASSYSQGPNEKLFF
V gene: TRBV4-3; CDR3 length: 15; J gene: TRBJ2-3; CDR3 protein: CASSLRAGGTDTQYF
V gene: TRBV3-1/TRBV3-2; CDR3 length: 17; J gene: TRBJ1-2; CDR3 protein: CASSQGSGALMVYGYTF
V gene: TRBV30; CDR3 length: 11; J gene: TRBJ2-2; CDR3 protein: CASRNTGELFF
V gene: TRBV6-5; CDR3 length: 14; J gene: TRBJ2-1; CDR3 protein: CASTAGGGRDEQFF
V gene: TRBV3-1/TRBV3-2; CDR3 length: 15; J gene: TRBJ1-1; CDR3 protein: CASSQGQGLNTEAFF
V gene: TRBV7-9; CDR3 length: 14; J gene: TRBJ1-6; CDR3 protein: CASSFGGVGGPLHF
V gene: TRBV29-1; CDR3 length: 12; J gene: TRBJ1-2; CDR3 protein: CSVDGSLYGYTF
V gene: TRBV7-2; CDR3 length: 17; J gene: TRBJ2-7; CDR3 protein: CASNPEDRDKAPYEQYF
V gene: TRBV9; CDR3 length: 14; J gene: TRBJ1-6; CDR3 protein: CASSVDTHNSPLHF
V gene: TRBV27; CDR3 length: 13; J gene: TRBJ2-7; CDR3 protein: CACKEGAAYEQYF
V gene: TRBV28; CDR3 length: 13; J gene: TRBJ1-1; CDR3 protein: CASSTTGTGKAFF
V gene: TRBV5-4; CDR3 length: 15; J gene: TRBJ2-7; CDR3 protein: CASSTRTSGGHEQYF
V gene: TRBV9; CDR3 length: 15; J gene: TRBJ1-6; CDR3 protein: CASSYRGLGNSPLHF
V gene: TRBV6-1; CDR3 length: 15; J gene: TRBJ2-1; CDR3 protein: CASSEARQGVHEQFF
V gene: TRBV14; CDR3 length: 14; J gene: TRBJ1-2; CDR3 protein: CASSQGGSNYGYTF
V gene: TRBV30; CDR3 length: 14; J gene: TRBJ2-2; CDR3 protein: CAHRDRGRVGELFF
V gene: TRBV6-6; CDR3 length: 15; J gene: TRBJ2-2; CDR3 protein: CASSPQGAITGELFF
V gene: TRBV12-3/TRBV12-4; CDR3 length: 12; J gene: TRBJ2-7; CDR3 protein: CASSFRGGEQYF
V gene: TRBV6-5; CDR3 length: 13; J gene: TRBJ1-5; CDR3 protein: CASMGREGQPQHF
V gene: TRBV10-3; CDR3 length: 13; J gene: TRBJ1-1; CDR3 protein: CAITRQQNTEAFF
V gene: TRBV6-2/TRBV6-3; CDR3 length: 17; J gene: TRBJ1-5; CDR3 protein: CASSYFPPGQGAQPQHF
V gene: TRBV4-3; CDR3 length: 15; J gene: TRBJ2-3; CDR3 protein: CASSQARVGRDTQYF
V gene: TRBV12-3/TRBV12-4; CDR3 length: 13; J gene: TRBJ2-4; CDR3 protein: CASSLVEGNIQYF
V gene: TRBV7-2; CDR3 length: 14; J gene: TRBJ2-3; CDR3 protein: CASSLGERPDTQYF
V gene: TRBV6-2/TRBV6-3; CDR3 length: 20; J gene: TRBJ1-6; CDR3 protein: CASSSAIGVTGLAYNSPLHF
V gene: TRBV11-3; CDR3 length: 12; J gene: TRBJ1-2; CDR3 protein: CASWGRGYGYTF
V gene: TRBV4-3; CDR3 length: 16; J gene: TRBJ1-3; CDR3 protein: CASSQDVGGDGNTIYF
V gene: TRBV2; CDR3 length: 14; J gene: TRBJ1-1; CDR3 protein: CASTRDRMNTEAFF
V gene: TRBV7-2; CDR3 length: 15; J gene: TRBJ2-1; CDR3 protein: CASTPLGVSYNEQFF
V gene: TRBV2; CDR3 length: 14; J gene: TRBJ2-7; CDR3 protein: CASGRLSSSYEQYF